Reported below is one TCR beta chain. This entry is derived from a study of blood T cell repertoires in COVID-19. The CDR3 is made up of 13 amino acids. Per germline, CDR1 SGHVS and CDR2 FQNEAQ. V shed 1 base and J shed 8 bases, with 8 bases lying between them. As originally analysed: Estimation of nucleated cell counts was performed using reference gene primer amplification. Sequenced by immunoSEQ multiplex PCR; TCRdb stores in-frame clones only, minus some. Clone size and the V and J calls come from that table; the DNA yielded D and trimming. Among hundreds of thousands of clones, over 70% were seen once, and the ten largest hold around 30%.

The gene calls are TRBV7-8 and TRBJ1-4; D is unresolved. Material: peripheral blood. The TCR comes from a man aged 40-49 years with acute or convalescent COVID-19. The CDR3 nucleotides are TGTGCCAGCAGCTTAGGCCTACTGGAAAAACTGTTTTTT. It is translated as CASSLGLLEKLFF.